This TCR beta chain was sequenced for a study of post-analysis software for immune sequencing data (dated by TCRdb to between 2014 and 2017). About the study as a whole: Recorded disease courses included relapsing-remitting, secondary progressive and progressive-relapsing multiple sclerosis, with some patients lacking subtype annotation. The patient repertoires were compared against approximately twelve previously published healthy control repertoires obtained from donors aged roughly 6 to 26 years. A subset of samples was prepared in parallel using single-end sample barcoding, then pooled and co-amplified after Illumina adapter ligation. Points the paper makes about the study in general: The multiple sclerosis patient group was slightly younger than the control group. Normalized Chao1 diversity was significantly lower in multiple sclerosis patients than controls, suggesting substantial peripheral T-cell clonal expansion. Significantly higher frequencies in patients than in controls were found for roughly 5 TRBV segments, including TRBV5-6, TRBV5-1 and TRBV20-1. When samples were clustered directly using the F measure, samples prepared in the same batch co-clustered strongly, which prompted a batch-effect correction.

The library was made by PCR. Sequencing relied on an Illumina HiSeq 2500. Unique molecular identifiers were incorporated into TCR beta cDNA libraries to reduce PCR and sequencing biases. Every 1 to 10 million input T cells yielded 500,000 or so cDNA molecules, meaning each molecule approximated one T cell. Patient libraries were prepared and sequenced with the same protocol used for the earlier healthy control dataset. Within a given batch, samples were prepared together, multiplexed and sequenced on the same HiSeq lane. Per the authors' processing: MIGEC was used to process the raw barcoded reads, and molecular identifier groups with only a single read were discarded before consensus assembly and CDR3 extraction. Clonotype tables were post-analysed with VDJtools, normalizing diversity by down-sampling all datasets to the smallest sample size. Repertoire overlap clustering matched CDR3 amino acid but not nucleotide sequences to correct batch-related cross-sample contamination. TCRdb applied fastp at Q25 and MiXCR to the public reads, then kept only in-frame beta chains. Rows are combined by CDR3 protein, so each entry shows the most common genes and DNA. TCRdb's processing, not the authors', yielded these V and J calls. In this sample the table shows around 710,000 distinct CDR3 sequences, 46% of which occur a single time. Over 4.5% of the sample is taken by the ten largest.

Turning to this clonotype: Its antigen is unknown. Base qualities are not at hand, and no much larger clone is one base apart.

To demonstrate the VDJtools post-analysis software, the study profiled TCR beta repertoires from the peripheral blood of about 13 young patients with multiple sclerosis. The multiple sclerosis patients were children and adolescents ranging in age from roughly 6 to 16 years. CDR1 and CDR2 were assigned from the germline V gene (reference sequence) as LNHNV and YYDKDF. V loses 3 bases of germline sequence and J loses 6 bases, and the interval between the two ends is 16 bases. Counted from cysteine to phenylalanine, this CDR3 has 15 amino acids. The only DNA kept is the CDR3, 45 bases in frame from the first base.

The sequence links TRBV15 to TRBJ2-3; no D gene is confidently identified. Sequencing was carried out using blood. The receptor comes from a girl under 18 with multiple sclerosis. For the CDR3, the sequence is CATSRPAHGSDTQYF. The DNA reads as follows: TGTGCCACCAGCAGGCCGGCGCACGGCTCTGATACGCAGTATTTT.